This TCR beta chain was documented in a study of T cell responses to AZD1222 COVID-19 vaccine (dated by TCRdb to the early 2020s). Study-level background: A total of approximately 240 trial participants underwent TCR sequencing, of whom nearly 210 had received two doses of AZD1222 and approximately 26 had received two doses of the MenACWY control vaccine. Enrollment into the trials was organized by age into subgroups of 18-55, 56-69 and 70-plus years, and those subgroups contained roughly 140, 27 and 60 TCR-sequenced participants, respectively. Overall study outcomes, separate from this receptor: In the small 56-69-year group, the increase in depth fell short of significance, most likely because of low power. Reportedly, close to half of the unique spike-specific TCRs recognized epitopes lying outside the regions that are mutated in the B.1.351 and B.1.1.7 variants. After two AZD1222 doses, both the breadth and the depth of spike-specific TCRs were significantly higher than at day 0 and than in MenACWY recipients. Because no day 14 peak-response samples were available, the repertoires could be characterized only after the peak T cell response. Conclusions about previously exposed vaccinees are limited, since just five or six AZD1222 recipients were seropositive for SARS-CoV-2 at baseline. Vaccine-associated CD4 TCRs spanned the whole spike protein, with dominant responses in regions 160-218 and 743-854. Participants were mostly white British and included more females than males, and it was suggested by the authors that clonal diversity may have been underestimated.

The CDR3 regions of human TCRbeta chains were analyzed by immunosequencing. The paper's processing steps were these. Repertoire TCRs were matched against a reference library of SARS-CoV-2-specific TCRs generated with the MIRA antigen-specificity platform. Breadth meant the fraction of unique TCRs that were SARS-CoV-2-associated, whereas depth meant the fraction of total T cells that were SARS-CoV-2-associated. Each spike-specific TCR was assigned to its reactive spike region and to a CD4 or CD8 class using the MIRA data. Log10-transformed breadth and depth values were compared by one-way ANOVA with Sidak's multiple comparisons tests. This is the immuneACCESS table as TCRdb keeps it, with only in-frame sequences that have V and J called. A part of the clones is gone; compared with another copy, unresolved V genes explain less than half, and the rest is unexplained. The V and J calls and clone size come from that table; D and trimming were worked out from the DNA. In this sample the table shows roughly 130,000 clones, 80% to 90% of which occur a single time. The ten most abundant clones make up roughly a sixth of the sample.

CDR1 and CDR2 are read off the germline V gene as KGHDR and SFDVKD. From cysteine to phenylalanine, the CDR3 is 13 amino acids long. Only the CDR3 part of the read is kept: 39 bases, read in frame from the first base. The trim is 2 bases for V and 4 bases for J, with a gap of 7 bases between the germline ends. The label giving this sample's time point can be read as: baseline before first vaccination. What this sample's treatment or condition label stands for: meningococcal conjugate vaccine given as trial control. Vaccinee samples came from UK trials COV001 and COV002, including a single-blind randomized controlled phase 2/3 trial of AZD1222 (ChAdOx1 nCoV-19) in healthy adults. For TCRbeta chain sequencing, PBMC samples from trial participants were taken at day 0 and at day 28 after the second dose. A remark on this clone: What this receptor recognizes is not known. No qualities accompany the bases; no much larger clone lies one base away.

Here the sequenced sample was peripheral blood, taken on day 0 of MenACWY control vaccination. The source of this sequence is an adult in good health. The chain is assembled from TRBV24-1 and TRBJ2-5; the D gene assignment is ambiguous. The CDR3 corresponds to CATSDWGGETQYF. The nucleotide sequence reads TGTGCCACCAGTGATTGGGGTGGAGAGACCCAGTACTTC.